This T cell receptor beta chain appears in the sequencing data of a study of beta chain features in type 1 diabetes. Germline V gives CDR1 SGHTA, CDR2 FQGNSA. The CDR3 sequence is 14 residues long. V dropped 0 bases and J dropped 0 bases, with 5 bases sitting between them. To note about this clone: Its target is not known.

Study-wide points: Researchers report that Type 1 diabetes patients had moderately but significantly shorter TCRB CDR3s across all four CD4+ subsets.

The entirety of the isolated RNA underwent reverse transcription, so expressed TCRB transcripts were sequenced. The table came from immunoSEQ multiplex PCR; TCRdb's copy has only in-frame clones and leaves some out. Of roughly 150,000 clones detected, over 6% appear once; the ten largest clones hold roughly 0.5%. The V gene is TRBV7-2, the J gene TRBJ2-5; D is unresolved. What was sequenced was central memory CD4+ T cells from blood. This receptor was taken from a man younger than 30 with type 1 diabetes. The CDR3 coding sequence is TGTGCCAGCAGCTTAGCGGAGTACCAAGAGACCCAGTACTTC. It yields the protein CASSLAEYQETQYF. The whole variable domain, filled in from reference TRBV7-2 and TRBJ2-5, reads GAGVSQSPSNKVTEKGKDVELRCDPISGHTALYWYRQSLGQGLEFLIYFQGNSAPDKSGLPSDRFSAERTGGSVSTLTIQRTQQEDSAVYLCASSLAEYQETQYFGPGTRLLVL.